This TCR beta chain was sequenced in a study of cytomegalovirus exposure and HLA in healthy donors. 13 Jbeta primers and 60 Vbeta primers were used for the PCR. Data came from immunoSEQ multiplex PCR; TCRdb stores just in-frame clones and leaves some out. The sample holds 150,000 to 200,000 clones, approximately 83% seen once. CDR1 and CDR2 (germline): SGDLS, YYNGEE. The CDR3 consists of 14 residues. Trimming cost V 2 bases and J 3 bases, with 11 bases left between them. The sample taken for sequencing was PBMCs. This receptor was obtained from a man between 18 and 29 years old in good health and CMV-seropositive. The chain joins TRBV9 to TRBJ1-1, with TRBD1 as a possible D gene (5 bases). The CDR3 nucleotides read TGTGCCAGCAGCGTTCTGTGGGGGGACACTGAAGCTTTCTTT. It encodes CASSVLWGDTEAFF.